Presented here are 2 T cell receptor beta chains from one specimen sequenced in a study of siplizumab effects on memory and regulatory T cells. Profiling relied on immunoSEQ multiplex PCR, and the TCRdb table lists in-frame clones only, not all of them. Of roughly 100,000 clones listed, approximately 93% are singletons. The sample consisted of CD8+ T cells sorted from blood. The receptors were sampled from a human donor in good health.

This chain links TRBV7-9 with TRBJ2-1; the D is unclear. CDR1 is SEHNR and CDR2 is FQNEAQ in the germline V gene (reference sequence). V shed 5 bases and J shed 2 bases, with 13 bases lying between them. The CDR3 runs to 15 residues. In DNA form, the CDR3 reads TGTGCCAGCAGCAAATGGGCAGGTACCTACAATGAGCAGTTCTTC. Translation gives CASSKWAGTYNEQFF.

CDR3 region: CASSFRTGWGSEQFF. CDR3 nucleotide sequence: TGTGCCAGCAGTTTCCGGACAGGGTGGGGTAGTGAGCAGTTCTTC. The chain uses TRBV27 and TRBJ2-1; 8 positions agree with TRBD1. The CDR3 consists of 15 residues. The germline V gene has CDR1 MNHEY and CDR2 SMNVEV (reference sequence). V lost 3 bases and J lost 9; bases outside the gene matches: 10.